The source of this T cell receptor (beta chain) is a study of blood T cell repertoires in COVID-19. Germline-derived CDR1 and CDR2 are LNHDA and SQIVND (reference sequence). The CDR3 covers 14 residues. Losses at the gene ends were 5 bases for V and 4 bases for J; bases not matched to a gene: 3. As handled by the study authors: How many nucleated cells were present was estimated from reference gene primer amplification. Libraries were prepared by immunoSEQ multiplex PCR; TCRdb keeps only in-frame clonotypes and omits some of them. V and J calls and clone size are those listed in that table; D and trimming were worked out from the DNA. The sample shows some 270,000 clones, around 89% of them seen only once.

The source material was PBMCs or T cells enriched from blood (not recorded which). This chain uses TRBV19 with TRBJ2-3, with 10 bases identical to TRBD2. The source is a woman in her twenties or thirties with acute COVID-19. The CDR3 nucleotides are TGTGCCAGTAGTCCGCTAGCGGGAGCAGATACGCAGTATTTT. Its protein product is CASSPLAGADTQYF.